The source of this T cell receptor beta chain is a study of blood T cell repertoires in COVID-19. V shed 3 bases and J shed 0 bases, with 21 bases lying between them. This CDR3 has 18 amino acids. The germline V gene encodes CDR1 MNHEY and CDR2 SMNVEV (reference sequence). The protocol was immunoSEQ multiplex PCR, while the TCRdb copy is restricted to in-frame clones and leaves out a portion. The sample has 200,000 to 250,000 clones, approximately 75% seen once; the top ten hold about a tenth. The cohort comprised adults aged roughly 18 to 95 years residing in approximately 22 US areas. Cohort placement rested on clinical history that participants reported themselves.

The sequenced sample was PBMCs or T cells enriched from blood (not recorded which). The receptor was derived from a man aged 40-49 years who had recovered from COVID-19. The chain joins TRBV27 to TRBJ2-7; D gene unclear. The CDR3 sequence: CASSLVARLRFSSYEQYF. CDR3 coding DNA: TGTGCCAGCAGTTTGGTTGCCAGGCTACGTTTCTCCTCCTACGAGCAGTACTTC.